The TCR beta chain under discussion was sequenced for a study of immune cell composition in non-small cell lung cancer. TCRdb's copy holds only in-frame clones and misses some; the assay was immunoSEQ multiplex PCR. The profile covers over 3,500 clones, with roughly two thirds appearing a single time and roughly 7.7% taken by the ten largest. J was trimmed by 11 bases and V by 6 bases; bases with no gene match: 15. This CDR3 region has 14 residues. Germline lookup yields CDR1 KGHSH and CDR2 LQKENI. The source material was lung tumor tissue. The TCR comes from a human donor with non-small cell lung cancer. V and J are TRBV18 and TRBJ2-5, with TRBD2 identical over 7 bases. This chain's CDR3 is CASSPSGVTGEQYF. CDR3 nucleotide sequence: TGTGCCAGCTCCCCTAGCGGAGTTACGGGGGAGCAGTACTTC.